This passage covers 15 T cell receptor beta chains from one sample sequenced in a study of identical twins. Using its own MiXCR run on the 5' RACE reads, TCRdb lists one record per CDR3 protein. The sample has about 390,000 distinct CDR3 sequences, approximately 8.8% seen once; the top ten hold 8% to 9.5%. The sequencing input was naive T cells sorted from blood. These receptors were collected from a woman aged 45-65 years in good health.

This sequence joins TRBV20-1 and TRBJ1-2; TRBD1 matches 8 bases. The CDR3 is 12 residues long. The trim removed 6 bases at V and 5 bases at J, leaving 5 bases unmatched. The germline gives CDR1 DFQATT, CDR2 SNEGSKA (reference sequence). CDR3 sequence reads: CSAPDRGYGYTF. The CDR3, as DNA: TGCAGTGCACCCGACAGGGGATATGGCTACACCTTC.

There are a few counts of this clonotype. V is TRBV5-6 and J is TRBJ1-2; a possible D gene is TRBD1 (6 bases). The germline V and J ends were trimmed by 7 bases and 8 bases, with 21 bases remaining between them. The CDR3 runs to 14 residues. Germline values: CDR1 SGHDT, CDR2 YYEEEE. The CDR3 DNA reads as TGTGCCAGCCGCCATCGGGAGTGGGGGCTGGGCTACACCTTC. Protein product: CASRHREWGLGYTF.

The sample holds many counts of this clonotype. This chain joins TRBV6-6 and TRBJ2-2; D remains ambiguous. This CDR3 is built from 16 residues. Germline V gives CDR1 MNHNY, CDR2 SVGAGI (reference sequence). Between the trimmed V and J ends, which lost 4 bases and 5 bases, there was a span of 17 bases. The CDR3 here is CASSSSDTWGTGELFF. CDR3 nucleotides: TGTGCCAGCAGTTCATCGGATACCTGGGGAACCGGGGAGCTGTTTTTT.

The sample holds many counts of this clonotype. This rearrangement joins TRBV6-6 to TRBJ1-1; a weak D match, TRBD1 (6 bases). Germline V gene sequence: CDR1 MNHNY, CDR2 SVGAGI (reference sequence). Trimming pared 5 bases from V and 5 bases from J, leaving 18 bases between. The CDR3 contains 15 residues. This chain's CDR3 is CASSAPDSGRTEAFF. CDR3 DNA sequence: TGTGCCAGCAGTGCCCCGGACAGCGGGAGGACTGAAGCTTTCTTT.

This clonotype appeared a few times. In nucleotides, the CDR3 is TGTGCCACGTGGAGCTCAGGGGGAGGCTCCTATAATTCACCCCTCCACTTT. Its protein is CATWSSGGGSYNSPLHF. The chain links TRBV6-1 to TRBJ1-6; 7 nucleotides line up with TRBD1. Germline V gene sequence: CDR1 MNHNS, CDR2 SASEGT. J gave up 0 bases and V 10 bases, and 12 bases lay outside the gene matches. There are 17 residues in the CDR3.

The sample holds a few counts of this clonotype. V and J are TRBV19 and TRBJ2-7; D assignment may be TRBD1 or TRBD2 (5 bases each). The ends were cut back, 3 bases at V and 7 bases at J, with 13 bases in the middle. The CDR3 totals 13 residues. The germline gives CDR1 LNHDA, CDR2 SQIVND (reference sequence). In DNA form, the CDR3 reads TGTGCCAGTAGTATCATGACAGAGGGGGAGCAGTACTTC. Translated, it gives CASSIMTEGEQYF.

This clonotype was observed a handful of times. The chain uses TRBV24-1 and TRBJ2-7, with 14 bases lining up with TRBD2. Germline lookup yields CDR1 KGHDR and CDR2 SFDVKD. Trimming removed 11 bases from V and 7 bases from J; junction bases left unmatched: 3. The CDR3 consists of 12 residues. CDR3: CARRTSGGEQYV. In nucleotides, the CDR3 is TGTGCCAGGAGGACTAGCGGGGGGGAGCAGTACGTC.

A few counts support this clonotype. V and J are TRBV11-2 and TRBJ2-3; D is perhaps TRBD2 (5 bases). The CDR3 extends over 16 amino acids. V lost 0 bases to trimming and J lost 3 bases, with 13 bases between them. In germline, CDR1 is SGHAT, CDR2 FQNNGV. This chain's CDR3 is CASSLDRGVRTDTQYF. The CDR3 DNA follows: TGTGCCAGCAGCTTAGATCGGGGAGTTAGGACAGATACGCAGTATTTT.

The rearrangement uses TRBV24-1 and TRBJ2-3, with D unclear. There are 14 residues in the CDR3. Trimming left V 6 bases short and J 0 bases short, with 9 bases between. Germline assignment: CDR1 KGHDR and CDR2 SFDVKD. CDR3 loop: CATSRAASTDTQYF. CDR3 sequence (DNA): TGTGCCACCAGTCGGGCGGCCAGCACAGATACGCAGTATTTT.

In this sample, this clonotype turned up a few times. The CDR3: CASSPRAGANTGELFF. CDR3 nucleotides: TGTGCCAGCAGCCCTAGGGCAGGGGCGAACACCGGGGAGCTGTTTTTT. The V gene is TRBV11-3, the J gene TRBJ2-2, with a possible D match to TRBD1 (6 bases). This CDR3 is built from 16 residues. Germline CDR1 SGHNT, CDR2 YENEEA. The V end was cut by 5 bases, the J end by 0 bases, with 13 bases between.

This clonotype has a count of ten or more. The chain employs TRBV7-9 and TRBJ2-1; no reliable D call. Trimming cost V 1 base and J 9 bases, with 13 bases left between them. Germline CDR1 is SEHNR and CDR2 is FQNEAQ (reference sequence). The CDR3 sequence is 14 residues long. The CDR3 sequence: CASSLVFRRSEQFF. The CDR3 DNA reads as TGTGCCAGCAGCTTAGTTTTCCGGCGTAGTGAGCAGTTCTTC.

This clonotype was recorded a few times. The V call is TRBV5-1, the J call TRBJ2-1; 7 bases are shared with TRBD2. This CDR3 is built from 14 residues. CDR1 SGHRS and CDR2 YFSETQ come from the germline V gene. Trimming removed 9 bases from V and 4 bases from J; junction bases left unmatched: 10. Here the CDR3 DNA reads TGCGCCACTCGGACCGGGACTAAGTACAATGAGCAGTTCTTC. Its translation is CATRTGTKYNEQFF.

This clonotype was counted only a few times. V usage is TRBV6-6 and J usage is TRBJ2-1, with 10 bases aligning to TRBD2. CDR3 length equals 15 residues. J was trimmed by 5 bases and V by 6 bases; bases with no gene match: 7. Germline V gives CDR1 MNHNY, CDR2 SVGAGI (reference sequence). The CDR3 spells CASSLLAGRNNEQFF. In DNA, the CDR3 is TGTGCCAGCAGCTTACTAGCGGGAAGAAACAATGAGCAGTTCTTC.

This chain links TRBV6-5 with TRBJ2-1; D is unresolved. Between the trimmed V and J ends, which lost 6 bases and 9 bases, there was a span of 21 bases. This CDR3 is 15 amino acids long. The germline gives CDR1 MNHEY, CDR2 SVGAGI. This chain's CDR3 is CASRPPGPQPTEQFF. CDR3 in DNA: TGTGCCAGCAGACCTCCGGGCCCGCAACCCACTGAGCAGTTCTTC.

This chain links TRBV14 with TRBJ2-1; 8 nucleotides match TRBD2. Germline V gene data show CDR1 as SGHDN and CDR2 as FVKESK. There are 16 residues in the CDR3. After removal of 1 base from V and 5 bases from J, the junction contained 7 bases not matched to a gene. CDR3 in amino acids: CASSQARGRYHNEQFF. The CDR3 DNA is TGTGCCAGCAGCCAAGCCCGCGGGAGGTACCACAATGAGCAGTTCTTC.